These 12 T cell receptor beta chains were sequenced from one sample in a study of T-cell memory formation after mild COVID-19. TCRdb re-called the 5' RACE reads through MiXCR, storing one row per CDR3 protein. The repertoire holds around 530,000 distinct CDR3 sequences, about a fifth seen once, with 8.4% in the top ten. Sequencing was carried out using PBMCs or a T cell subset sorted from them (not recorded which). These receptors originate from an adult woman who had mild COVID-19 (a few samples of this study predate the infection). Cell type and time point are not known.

DNA for the CDR3: TGTGCCACCAGCGGGACTAGCGGGGGGTTGAGTACGCAGTATTTT. It is translated as CATSGTSGGLSTQYF. This chain joins TRBV15 and TRBJ2-3; 15 bases fit TRBD2. J lost 8 bases, V lost 5 bases, and 5 bases had no gene match. The CDR3 is made up of 15 amino acids. Germline-derived CDR1 and CDR2 are LNHNV and YYDKDF (reference sequence). The whole variable domain, remainder taken from reference TRBV15 and TRBJ2-3, is DAMVIQNPRYQVTQFGKPVTLSCSQTLNHNVMYWYQQKSSQAPKLLFHYYDKDFNNEADTPDNFQSRRPNTSFCFLDIRSPGLGDTAMYLCATSGTSGGLSTQYFGPGTRLTVL.

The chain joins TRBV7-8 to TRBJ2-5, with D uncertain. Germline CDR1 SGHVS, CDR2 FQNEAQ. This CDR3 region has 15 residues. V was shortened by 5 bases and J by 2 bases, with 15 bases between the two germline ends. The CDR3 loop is CASSLLLAEQETQYF. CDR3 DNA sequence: TGTGCCAGCAGCCTCCTTTTAGCTGAACAAGAGACCCAGTACTTC.

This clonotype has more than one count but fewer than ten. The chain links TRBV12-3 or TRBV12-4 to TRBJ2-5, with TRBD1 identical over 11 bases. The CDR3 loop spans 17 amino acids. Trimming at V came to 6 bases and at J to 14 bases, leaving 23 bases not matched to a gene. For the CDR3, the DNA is TGTGCCAGCAGCCGCCGATCCGGGACAGGGGGAATCGGGACTCTTTACTTC. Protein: CASSRRSGTGGIGTLYF.

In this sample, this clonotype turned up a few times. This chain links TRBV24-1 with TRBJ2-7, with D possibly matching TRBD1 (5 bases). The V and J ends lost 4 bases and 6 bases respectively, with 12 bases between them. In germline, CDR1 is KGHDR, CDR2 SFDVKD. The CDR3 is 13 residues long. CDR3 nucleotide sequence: TGTGCCACCAGTGACCTTACAGGTTCCGAGCAGTACTTC. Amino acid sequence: CATSDLTGSEQYF.

The chain's CDR3 is CASRPLYRNTEAFF. The CDR3 DNA follows: TGTGCCAGCAGACCCCTTTATAGGAACACTGAAGCTTTCTTT. The gene calls are TRBV3-1 and TRBJ1-1; no firm D call. The CDR3 covers 14 residues. Trimming took 6 bases from V and 1 from J, leaving 12 bases between them. The V gene's germline CDR1 is LGHDT and CDR2 YNNKEL (reference sequence).

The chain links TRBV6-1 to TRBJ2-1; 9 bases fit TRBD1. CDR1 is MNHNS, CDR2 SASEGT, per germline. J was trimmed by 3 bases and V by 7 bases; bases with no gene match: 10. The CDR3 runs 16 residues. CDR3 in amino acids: CASTTGGLRVYNEQFF. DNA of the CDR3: TGTGCCAGCACTACAGGGGGCTTAAGGGTCTACAATGAGCAGTTCTTC.

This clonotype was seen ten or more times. The CDR3 sequence is CASSSGTSGSMNEQFF. The CDR3 DNA is TGTGCCAGCAGTTCCGGGACTAGCGGGAGTATGAATGAGCAGTTCTTC. The V and J genes are TRBV27 and TRBJ2-1; 14 bases match TRBD2. The germline V gene has CDR1 MNHEY and CDR2 SMNVEV (reference sequence). V lost 4 bases, J lost 7 bases, and 6 bases stayed unmatched. The CDR3 has 16 amino acids.

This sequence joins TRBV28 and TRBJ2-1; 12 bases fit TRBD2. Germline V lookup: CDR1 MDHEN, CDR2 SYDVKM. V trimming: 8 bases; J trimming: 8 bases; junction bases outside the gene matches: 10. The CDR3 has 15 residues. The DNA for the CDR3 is TGTGCCAGCTACAGCCTAGCGGGAGGGGCCCATGAGCAGTTCTTC. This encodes CASYSLAGGAHEQFF.

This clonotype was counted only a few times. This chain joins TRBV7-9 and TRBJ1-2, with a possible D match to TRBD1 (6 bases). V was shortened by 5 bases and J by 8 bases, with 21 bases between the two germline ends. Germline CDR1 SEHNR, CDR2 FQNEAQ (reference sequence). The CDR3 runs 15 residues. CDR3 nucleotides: TGTGCCAGCAGCCCGGGCGGGTTGACAGGACTGGGCTACACCTTC. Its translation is CASSPGGLTGLGYTF.

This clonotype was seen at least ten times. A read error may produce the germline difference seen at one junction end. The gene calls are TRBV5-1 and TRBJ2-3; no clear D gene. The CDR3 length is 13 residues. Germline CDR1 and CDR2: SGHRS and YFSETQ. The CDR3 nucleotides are TGTGCCAGCAGCTTGGCCGCCACAGATACGCAGTATTTT. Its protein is CASSLAATDTQYF. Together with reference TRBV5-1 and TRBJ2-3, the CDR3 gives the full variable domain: KAGVTQTPRYLIKTRGQQVTLSCSPISGHRSVSWYQQTPGQGLQFLFEYFSETQRNKGNFPGRFSGRQFSNSRSEMNVSTLELGDSALYLCASSLAATDTQYFGPGTRLTVL.

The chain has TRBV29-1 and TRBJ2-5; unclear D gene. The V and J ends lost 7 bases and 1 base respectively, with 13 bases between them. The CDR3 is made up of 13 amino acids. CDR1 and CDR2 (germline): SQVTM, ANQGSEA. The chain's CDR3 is CSAGRVLQETQYF. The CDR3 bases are TGCAGCGCAGGACGCGTCCTCCAAGAGACCCAGTACTTC.

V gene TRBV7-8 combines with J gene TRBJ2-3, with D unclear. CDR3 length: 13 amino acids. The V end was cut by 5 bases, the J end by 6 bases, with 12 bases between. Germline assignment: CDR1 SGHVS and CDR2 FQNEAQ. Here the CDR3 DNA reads TGTGCCAGCAGCCAAGTGGATAGTGATACGCAGTATTTT. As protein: CASSQVDSDTQYF.